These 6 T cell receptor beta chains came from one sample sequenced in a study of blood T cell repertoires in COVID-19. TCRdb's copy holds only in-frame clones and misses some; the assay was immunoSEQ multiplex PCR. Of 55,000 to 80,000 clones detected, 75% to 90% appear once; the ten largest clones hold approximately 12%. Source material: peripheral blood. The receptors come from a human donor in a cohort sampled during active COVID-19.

The CDR3 nucleotides are TGTGCCAGCTCGCCGGACAGTGAAGGGGAAGCCTACGAGCAGTACTTC. Translated, it gives CASSPDSEGEAYEQYF. V gene TRBV18 combines with J gene TRBJ2-7, with TRBD1 as a possible D gene (6 bases). Trimming pared 6 bases from V and 2 bases from J, leaving 20 bases between. Germline V gene sequence: CDR1 KGHSH, CDR2 LQKENI. The CDR3 extends over 16 amino acids.

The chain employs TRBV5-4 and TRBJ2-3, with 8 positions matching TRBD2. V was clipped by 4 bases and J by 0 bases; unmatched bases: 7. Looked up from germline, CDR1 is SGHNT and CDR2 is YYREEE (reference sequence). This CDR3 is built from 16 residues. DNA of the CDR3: TGTGCCAGCAGCCCAAATCTAGCGGGTAGCACAGATACGCAGTATTTT. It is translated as CASSPNLAGSTDTQYF. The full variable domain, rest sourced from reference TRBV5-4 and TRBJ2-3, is ETGVTQSPTHLIKTRGQQVTLRCSSQSGHNTVSWYQQALGQGPQFIFQYYREEENGRGNFPPRFSGLQFPNYSSELNVNALELDDSALYLCASSPNLAGSTDTQYFGPGTRLTVL.

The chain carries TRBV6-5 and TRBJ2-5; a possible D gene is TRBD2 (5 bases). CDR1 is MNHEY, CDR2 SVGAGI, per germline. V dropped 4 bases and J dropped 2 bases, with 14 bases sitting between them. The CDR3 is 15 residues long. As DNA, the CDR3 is TGTGCCAGCAGTTCCAACGGGGTCTGGCAAGAGACCCAGTACTTC. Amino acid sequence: CASSSNGVWQETQYF.

This CDR3 reads CASSLAVAKNIQYF. DNA for the CDR3: TGTGCCAGCAGCTTGGCTGTAGCCAAAAACATTCAGTACTTC. The chain combines TRBV5-5 with TRBJ2-4; D is ambiguous. The CDR3 has 14 amino acids. The germline V gene encodes CDR1 SGHKS and CDR2 YYEKEE (reference sequence). The V end lost 0 bases, the J end lost 0 bases, and 4 bases lay between the germline ends.

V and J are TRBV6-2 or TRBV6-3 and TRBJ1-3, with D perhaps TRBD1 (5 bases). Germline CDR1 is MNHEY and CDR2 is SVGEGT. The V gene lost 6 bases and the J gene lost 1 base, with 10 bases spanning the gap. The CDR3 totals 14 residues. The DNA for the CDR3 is TGTGCCAGCAGCTTCGGGGGATCTGGAAACACCATATATTTT. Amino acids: CASSFGGSGNTIYF.

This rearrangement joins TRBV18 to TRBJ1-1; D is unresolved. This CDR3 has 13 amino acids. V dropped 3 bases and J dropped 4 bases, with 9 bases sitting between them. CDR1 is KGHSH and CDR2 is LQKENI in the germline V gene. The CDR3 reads CASSPRTGTEAFF. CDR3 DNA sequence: TGTGCCAGCTCACCTCGTACGGGCACTGAAGCTTTCTTT.